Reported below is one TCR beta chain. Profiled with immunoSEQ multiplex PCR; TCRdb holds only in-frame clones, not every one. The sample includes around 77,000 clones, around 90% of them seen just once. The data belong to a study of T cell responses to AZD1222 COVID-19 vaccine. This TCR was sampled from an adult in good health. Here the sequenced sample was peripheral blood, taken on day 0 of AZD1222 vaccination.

In DNA, the CDR3 is TGTGCCAGCAGCTTTAGCGGGGACAATGAGCAGTTCTTC. This translates into CASSFSGDNEQFF. The V and J genes are TRBV11-3 and TRBJ2-1; 8 bases line up with TRBD2. CDR1 SGHNT and CDR2 YENEEA come from the germline V gene. J lost 5 bases, V lost 3 bases, and 0 bases had no gene match. This CDR3 is built from 13 residues.